These T cell receptor beta chains were read from a single sample in a study of regulatory dendritic cells for organ transplantation. Only in-frame clones appear in the TCRdb table, and some are missing; sequencing was by immunoSEQ multiplex PCR. Among 25,000 to 35,000 clones listed, roughly 85% were seen once. Sequences were obtained from memory CD4+ T cells from blood. The receptors originated from a human donor in good health. The CDR3 runs from the conserved cysteine through the conserved F or W.

V gene: TRBV9
J gene: TRBJ2-7
CDR3 protein: CASSRGAGGTYEQYF

V gene: TRBV12-5
J gene: TRBJ1-2
CDR3 protein: CASAPMEGYGYTF

V gene: TRBV4-2
J gene: TRBJ2-1
CDR3 protein: CASSRTSGYNEQFF

V gene: TRBV6-1
J gene: TRBJ1-3
CDR3 protein: CASSAGGAGNTIYF

V gene: TRBV2
J gene: TRBJ2-6
CDR3 protein: CASRLNSGANVLTF

V gene: TRBV5-1
J gene: TRBJ2-5
CDR3 protein: CASSGSGRGRETQYF

V gene: TRBV6-5
J gene: TRBJ1-4
CDR3 protein: CASRTGAEKLFF

V gene: TRBV18
J gene: TRBJ2-7
CDR3 protein: CASSPRGQGGSPYEQYF

V gene: TRBV4-3
J gene: TRBJ2-7
CDR3 protein: CASSQDYRGQGTDEQYF

V gene: TRBV4-2
J gene: TRBJ2-1
CDR3 protein: CASSQDLSPEQFF